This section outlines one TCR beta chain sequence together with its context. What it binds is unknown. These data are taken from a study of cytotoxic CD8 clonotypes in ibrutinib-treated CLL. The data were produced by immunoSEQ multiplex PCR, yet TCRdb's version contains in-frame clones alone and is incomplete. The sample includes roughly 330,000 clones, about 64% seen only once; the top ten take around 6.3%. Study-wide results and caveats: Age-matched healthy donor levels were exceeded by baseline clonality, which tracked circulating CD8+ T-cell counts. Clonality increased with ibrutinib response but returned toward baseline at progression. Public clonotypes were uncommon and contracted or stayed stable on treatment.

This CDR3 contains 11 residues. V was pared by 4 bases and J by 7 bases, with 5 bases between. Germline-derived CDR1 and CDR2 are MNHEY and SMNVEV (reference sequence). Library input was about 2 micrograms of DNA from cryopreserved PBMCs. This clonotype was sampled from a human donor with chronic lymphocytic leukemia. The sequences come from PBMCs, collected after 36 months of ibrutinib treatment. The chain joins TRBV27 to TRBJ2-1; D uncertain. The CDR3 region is CASSSWNEQFF. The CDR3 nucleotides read TGTGCCAGCAGTTCGTGGAATGAGCAGTTCTTC.